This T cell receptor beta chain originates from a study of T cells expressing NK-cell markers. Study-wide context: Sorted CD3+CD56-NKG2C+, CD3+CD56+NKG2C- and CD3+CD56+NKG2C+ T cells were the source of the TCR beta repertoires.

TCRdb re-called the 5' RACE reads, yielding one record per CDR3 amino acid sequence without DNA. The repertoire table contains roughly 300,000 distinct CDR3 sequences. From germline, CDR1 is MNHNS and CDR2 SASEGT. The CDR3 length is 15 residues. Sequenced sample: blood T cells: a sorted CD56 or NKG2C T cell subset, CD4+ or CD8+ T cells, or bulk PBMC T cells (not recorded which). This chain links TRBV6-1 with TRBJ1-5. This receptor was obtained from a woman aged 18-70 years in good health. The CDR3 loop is CASSELGRGNQPQHF.